Listed here are 19 T cell receptor beta chains from one sample, sequenced in a study of T cell responses to AZD1222 COVID-19 vaccine listed by TCRdb under 2021. Per the publication, the time point label means: baseline before first vaccination. The library came from the immunoSEQ multiplex PCR assay. TCRdb took this table from immuneACCESS and kept in-frame rearrangements with V and J called. Such tables lack part of the clones; where checked against another copy, unresolved V genes explain under half of the gap, and the rest is unexplained. Within this sample are over 95,000 clones, with roughly 90% of them counted one time only. In total, the top ten clones hold 4.5% of the sample. Sequencing was performed on peripheral blood, taken on day 0 of AZD1222 vaccination. The receptors originated from an adult in good health.

The genes are TRBV2 and TRBJ2-3; TRBD1 is a possible D gene (5 bases). Per the germline V gene, CDR1 is SNHLY and CDR2 is FYNNEI. CDR3 length: 16 residues. The ends were cut back, 0 bases at V and 3 bases at J, with 13 bases in the middle. The CDR3 loop reads CASSEAQGLGTDTQYF. CDR3 DNA sequence: TGTGCCAGCAGTGAAGCGCAGGGTTTGGGAACAGATACGCAGTATTTT.

J is TRBJ1-2 and V is TRBV6-6, with a possible D match to TRBD1 (5 bases). The germline gives CDR1 MNHNY, CDR2 SVGAGI (reference sequence). Trimming stripped 0 bases from V and 8 bases from J, with 10 bases between. There are 13 residues in the CDR3. The CDR3 DNA follows: TGTGCCAGCAGTTACTCCGGGGGATCCGGCTACACCTTC. Residues: CASSYSGGSGYTF.

This sequence joins TRBV11-1 and TRBJ1-2; D remains unclear. This CDR3 region has 17 residues. Germline lookup yields CDR1 SGHAT and CDR2 FQDESV (reference sequence). V was clipped by 0 bases and J by 6 bases, with 20 bases between them. The CDR3 bases are TGTGCCAGCAGCTTAGCGCGGGCAGGAATTTCAAGGGATGGCTACACCTTC. It specifies CASSLARAGISRDGYTF.

The chain employs TRBV18 and TRBJ2-7; no definite D call. V was trimmed by 3 bases and J by 3 bases, leaving 9 bases between them. From germline, CDR1 is KGHSH and CDR2 LQKENI. The length of the CDR3 is 13 residues. The CDR3, as DNA: TGTGCCAGCTCACCGAATAAAAACTACGAGCAGTACTTC. Its protein is CASSPNKNYEQYF.

The V gene is TRBV5-1, the J gene TRBJ1-6; the D gene is possibly TRBD1 (6 bases). Germline V gene lookup returns CDR1 SGHRS and CDR2 YFSETQ. Trimming left V 1 base short and J 2 bases short, with 10 bases between. This CDR3 spans 16 amino acids. The CDR3 DNA follows: TGCGCCAGCAGCTTGAGTGGACAGACCTATAATTCACCCCTCCACTTT. Translated, it gives CASSLSGQTYNSPLHF.

The chain uses TRBV27 and TRBJ2-7; 7 nucleotides align to TRBD2. CDR3 size: 15 residues. Unmatched junction bases numbered 4, after V lost 2 bases and J lost 0 bases. Looked up from germline, CDR1 is MNHEY and CDR2 is SMNVEV (reference sequence). The CDR3 sequence is CASSLGGVFSYEQYF. The CDR3 DNA sequence: TGTGCCAGCAGTTTAGGGGGGGTATTCTCCTACGAGCAGTACTTC.

V gene TRBV21-1 combines with J gene TRBJ1-2; the table assigns TRBD1, which was not confirmed against the DNA. TRBV21-1 is a documented pseudogene. This CDR3 spans 18 amino acids. The CDR3 spells CASSKAYLGQRSNYGYTF. In DNA, the CDR3 is TGTGCCAGCAGCAAAGCATATTTGGGGCAGAGATCTAACTATGGCTACACCTTC.

The V and J genes are TRBV11-2 and TRBJ1-3; no reliable D call. Germline V gene data show CDR1 as SGHAT and CDR2 as FQNNGV. CDR3 length equals 14 residues. V lost 3 bases and J 0 bases, leaving 6 bases between the germline ends. The CDR3 loop reads CASSFDFSGNTIYF. The CDR3 coding sequence is TGTGCCAGCAGCTTCGACTTCTCTGGAAACACCATATATTTT.

The chain is built from TRBV7-2 and TRBJ1-2; D might be TRBD1 (6 bases). Germline CDR1 is SGHTA and CDR2 is FQGNSA. V dropped 2 bases and J dropped 6 bases, with 13 bases sitting between them. This CDR3 is built from 14 residues. CDR3 nucleotide sequence: TGTGCCAGCAGCTTAATTCTGGGGGCAGATGGCTACACCTTC. It encodes CASSLILGADGYTF.

V and J are TRBV4-3 and TRBJ1-1; D perhaps matches TRBD1 (5 bases). The CDR3 has 14 residues. V was trimmed by 2 bases and J by 4 bases, leaving 11 bases between them. Germline lookup yields CDR1 LGHNA and CDR2 YSLEER. CDR3 sequence (DNA): TGCGCCAGCAGCCAACTGGGGCGTTCCACTGAAGCTTTCTTT. Its protein product is CASSQLGRSTEAFF.

This clone was recorded only once. The V gene is TRBV4-2, the J gene TRBJ2-2, with TRBD2 identical over 12 bases. CDR1 is LGHNA, CDR2 YNFKEQ, per germline. The CDR3 covers 17 residues. Trimming removed 1 base from V and 1 base from J; junction bases left unmatched: 1. CDR3 nucleotide sequence: TGTGCCAGCAGCCAAGCGGGACTAGCGGGGAACACCGGGGAGCTGTTTTTT. Its translation is CASSQAGLAGNTGELFF.

This sequence joins TRBV19 and TRBJ2-5; D unresolved. The V end lost 1 base, the J end lost 3 bases, and 15 bases lay between the germline ends. The CDR3 totals 16 residues. The germline V gene has CDR1 LNHDA and CDR2 SQIVND (reference sequence). The CDR3 DNA sequence: TGTGCCAGTAGTATAGTAGGCGATGGGGTAAAAGAGACCCAGTACTTC. It specifies CASSIVGDGVKETQYF.

The V and J genes are TRBV6-2 or TRBV6-3 and TRBJ2-2; 7 bases align to TRBD1. The CDR3 sequence is 14 residues long. Unmatched junction bases numbered 4, after V lost 5 bases and J lost 4 bases. CDR1 is MNHEY and CDR2 is SVGEGT in the germline V gene. The CDR3 is CASSPGTATGELFF. The CDR3 coding sequence is TGTGCCAGCAGTCCCGGGACAGCCACCGGGGAGCTGTTTTTT.

The V gene is TRBV7-2, the J gene TRBJ2-7; D remains ambiguous. This CDR3 is 15 amino acids long. V lost 5 bases and J 0 bases, leaving 14 bases between the germline ends. Germline CDR1 and CDR2: SGHTA and FQGNSA. The CDR3 nucleotides are TGTGCCAGCAGCCCCCCGGATCGTCCCTCCTACGAGCAGTACTTC. Translation gives CASSPPDRPSYEQYF.

This clone was counted a single time. The V and J genes are TRBV7-6 and TRBJ2-1, with TRBD1 matching 7 bases. Trimming cost V 1 base and J 7 bases; bases outside gene matches: 16. The CDR3 has 18 residues. Germline V gives CDR1 SGHVS, CDR2 FNYEAQ. The CDR3, as DNA: TGTGCCAGCAGCTTAGGGGGGTCAGGGGGATGGAATGGGAATGAGCAGTTCTTC. Protein sequence: CASSLGGSGGWNGNEQFF.

V gene TRBV6-6 combines with J gene TRBJ1-5; 9 bases are a match to TRBD1. Germline V gene lookup returns CDR1 MNHNY and CDR2 SVGAGI (reference sequence). The CDR3 length is 17 residues. J gave up 0 bases and V 5 bases, and 8 bases lay outside the gene matches. CDR3 coding DNA: TGTGCCAGCAGTCATCCGGGACAGGGATATAGCAATCAGCCCCAGCATTTT. This codes for CASSHPGQGYSNQPQHF.

The V and J genes are TRBV5-4 and TRBJ1-2; D is possibly TRBD1 (6 bases). The V end lost 6 bases, the J end lost 8 bases, and 11 bases lay between the germline ends. CDR1 SGHNT and CDR2 YYREEE come from the germline V gene (reference sequence). The CDR3 has 11 residues. The CDR3 DNA sequence: TGTGCCAGCACACAGGGAGGCGGCTACACCTTC. It specifies CASTQGGGYTF. Full variable domain (outside the CDR3, taken from reference TRBV5-4 and TRBJ1-2): ETGVTQSPTHLIKTRGQQVTLRCSSQSGHNTVSWYQQALGQGPQFIFQYYREEENGRGNFPPRFSGLQFPNYSSELNVNALELDDSALYLCASTQGGGYTFGSGTRLTVV.

The J gene is TRBJ1-2, the V gene TRBV24-1; TRBD1 agrees at 7 bases. Trimming cost V 0 bases and J 4 bases; bases outside gene matches: 1. The germline V gene encodes CDR1 KGHDR and CDR2 SFDVKD. The CDR3 runs 14 residues. CDR3 coding DNA: TGTGCCACCAGTGATTTGGACAGGGTCTATGGCTACACCTTC. This encodes CATSDLDRVYGYTF.

DNA of the CDR3: TGTGCCAGCAGTTTAGGGGGTCTTCATACTAACTATGGCTACACCTTC. Protein: CASSLGGLHTNYGYTF. This chain links TRBV27 with TRBJ1-2, with D possibly TRBD1 on 5 matching bases. CDR3 length equals 16 residues. The V end was cut by 2 bases, the J end by 0 bases, with 13 bases between. Germline V gives CDR1 MNHEY, CDR2 SMNVEV (reference sequence).